These 9 T cell receptor beta chains share one sample of origin, sequenced in a study of control samples from healthy donors and cancer patients (dated by TCRdb to 2018 to 2021). Libraries were built with the immunoSEQ multiplex PCR assay. Here the immuneACCESS table is served through TCRdb, limited to in-frame sequences with V and J called. Missing clones are a known gap in these copies; in checked studies unresolved V genes cover under half, and the rest lacks a known reason. This sample comprises some 130,000 clones, over 80% of them detected only once. The top ten clonotypes cover over 2% of the sample. Input material: blood. The origin of the receptors is a woman aged 45-65 years in good health.

The chain employs TRBV6-2 or TRBV6-3 and TRBJ2-7, with 11 nucleotides matching TRBD2. The germline V gene encodes CDR1 MNHEY and CDR2 SVGEGT. This CDR3 has 16 residues. J lost 2 bases, V lost 4 bases, and 7 bases had no gene match. The CDR3 DNA is TGTGCCAGCAGTTTAGGGACTAGCGGAATTGCCTACGAGCAGTACTTC. Protein product: CASSLGTSGIAYEQYF.

The chain joins TRBV6-5 to TRBJ1-6, with 10 bases matching TRBD1. Germline V gene lookup returns CDR1 MNHEY and CDR2 SVGAGI. The CDR3 has 14 amino acids. J lost 5 bases, V lost 8 bases, and 3 bases had no gene match. CDR3 in amino acids: CASQGTGDNSPLHF. The CDR3 DNA reads TGTGCCAGCCAGGGGACAGGGGATAATTCACCCCTCCACTTT.

As DNA, the CDR3 is TGTGCCCGGTCGGGGACCTCTGGAAACACCATATATTTT. This codes for CARSGTSGNTIYF. The J gene is TRBJ1-3, the V gene TRBV30, with a tentative D call TRBD1 (5 bases). The V end lost 8 bases, the J end lost 0 bases, and 11 bases lay between the germline ends. Germline assignment: CDR1 GTSNPN and CDR2 SVGIG (reference sequence). The CDR3 sequence is 13 residues long.

This chain connects TRBV30 to TRBJ1-3; possibly TRBD1 for D (5 bases). V was shortened by 2 bases and J by 0 bases, with 14 bases between the two germline ends. Germline V gives CDR1 GTSNPN, CDR2 SVGIG (reference sequence). The CDR3 is 16 residues long. The CDR3 reads CAWSRTPLSSGNTIYF. CDR3 sequence (DNA): TGTGCCTGGAGTCGGACACCTCTTAGCTCTGGAAACACCATATATTTT.

This chain connects TRBV12-5 to TRBJ1-2; D is unresolved. This CDR3 spans 17 amino acids. V lost 6 bases and J lost 0, with 20 bases in between. Per the germline V gene, CDR1 is LGHNT and CDR2 is FRNRAP. In DNA form, the CDR3 reads TGTGCTAGTGGCCTATCCCTTGCCTACTCGGCTAACTATGGCTACACCTTC. Protein product: CASGLSLAYSANYGYTF. Using reference TRBV12-5 and TRBJ1-2 for the parts outside the CDR3, the full variable domain is DARVTQTPRHKVTEMGQEVTMRCQPILGHNTVFWYRQTMMQGLELLAYFRNRAPLDDSGMPKDRFSAEMPDATLATLKIQPSEPRDSAVYFCASGLSLAYSANYGYTFGSGTRLTVV.

The J gene is TRBJ2-5, the V gene TRBV4-2; the D is unclear. CDR3 length: 14 amino acids. Trimming removed 0 bases at V and 4 bases at J, with 9 bases between. Germline V lookup: CDR1 LGHNA, CDR2 YNFKEQ. The CDR3 region has the DNA TGTGCCAGCAGCCAAGAGCGCCTCGGAGAGACCCAGTACTTC. This sequence encodes CASSQERLGETQYF.

The genes are TRBV6-6 and TRBJ2-7; 9 nucleotides line up with TRBD2. Germline CDR1 MNHNY, CDR2 SVGAGI (reference sequence). The CDR3 length is 15 residues. Trimming removed 4 bases from V and 6 bases from J; junction bases left unmatched: 10. The CDR3 is CASSSSAGGFFEQYF. CDR3 DNA: TGTGCCAGCAGTTCCTCAGCGGGAGGATTTTTCGAGCAGTACTTC.

This clone was seen just once. Other DNA sequences from this sample encode an identical CDR3 as well. V is TRBV5-1 and J is TRBJ2-7; 8 bases map to TRBD2. Germline lookup yields CDR1 SGHRS and CDR2 YFSETQ. Trimming removed 0 bases from V and 1 base from J; junction bases left unmatched: 6. The CDR3 is made up of 16 amino acids. The CDR3 DNA reads TGCGCCAGCAGCTTGGAGGGGGGCGGGGGGTCCTACGAGCAGTACTTC. As protein: CASSLEGGGGSYEQYF. Filled out from reference TRBV5-1 and TRBJ2-7, the complete variable domain reads KAGVTQTPRYLIKTRGQQVTLSCSPISGHRSVSWYQQTPGQGLQFLFEYFSETQRNKGNFPGRFSGRQFSNSRSEMNVSTLELGDSALYLCASSLEGGGGSYEQYFGPGTRLTVT.

This chain uses TRBV7-8 with TRBJ2-6; D possibly uses TRBD1 or TRBD2 (5 bases each). Germline V gene sequence: CDR1 SGHVS, CDR2 FQNEAQ. V lost 0 bases, J lost 2 bases, and 8 bases lay in between. The CDR3 extends over 16 amino acids. The CDR3 here is CASSLAGGTGANVLTF. CDR3 nucleotide sequence: TGTGCCAGCAGCTTAGCTGGGGGTACTGGGGCCAACGTCCTGACTTTC.